Detailed here is one T cell receptor beta chain. The data were obtained in a study of blood T cell repertoires in COVID-19. On the study more broadly: Some COVID-19 samples were acute and others convalescent; all came from the United States, Italy and Spain. T cells, B-cell-depleted T cells, or PBMCs provided the cDNA or gDNA that served as material.

Original analysis: Estimation of nucleated cell counts relied on the amplification of reference gene primers. Repertoires were generated with immunoSEQ multiplex PCR, while TCRdb's copy carries only in-frame clones and drops some. Clonal size and the V and J genes are those of that table, whereas D and trimming came from the DNA. The sample has 270,000 or so clones, about nine tenths seen once. V gave up 4 bases and J gave up 2 bases; unmatched junction bases: 7. The germline V gene encodes CDR1 KGHSH and CDR2 LQKENI. This CDR3 comprises 16 residues. The origin of this receptor is a woman in her 40s who had recovered from COVID-19. The chain has TRBV18 and TRBJ2-1; TRBD1 agrees at 8 bases. Material for sequencing was peripheral blood. The CDR3 DNA reads TGTGCCAGCTCACTCCGCGGACAGGGACCCTACAATGAGCAGTTCTTC. Its translation: CASSLRGQGPYNEQFF.